This T cell receptor beta chain came from a study of low-dose radiotherapy and immunotherapy resistance in tumors. For the study at large: Patients were treated with intravenous nivolumab at 240 mg every two weeks and were also dosed with ipilimumab at 1 mg/kg every six weeks. Covering alpha and beta chains, TRAV- and TRBV-specific primers were used for the first-strand cDNA.

As concerns this clonotype: A much bigger clone sits one base away, suggesting this may be a read error.

The PCR that amplified TCRs ran for about 18 cycles, relying on a constant-region primer and a V-primer adapter. TCRdb fed the reads into MiXCR, producing one record per CDR3 protein. This table holds roughly 48,000 distinct CDR3 sequences, approximately 33% found once. Germline V gene data show CDR1 as SEHNR and CDR2 as FQNEAQ (reference sequence). The CDR3 length is 11 residues. Regarding time point: after trial treatment. Treatment reported: LDRT plus nivolumab, ipilimumab, low-dose cyclophosphamide and aspirin (RACIN trial). The donors, trial participants, received nivolumab, ipilimumab, aspirin, low-dose cyclophosphamide and low-dose radiotherapy.

J is TRBJ2-7 and V is TRBV7-9; D may be TRBD2 (6 bases). The TCR originated in a male donor with rectosigmoid adenocarcinoma. Specimen: PBMCs, collected after low-dose radiotherapy plus immunotherapy. CDR3 protein: CACSREYEQYF. Written as DNA, the CDR3 is TGTGCCTGCAGTCGGGAGTACGAGCAGTACTTC.